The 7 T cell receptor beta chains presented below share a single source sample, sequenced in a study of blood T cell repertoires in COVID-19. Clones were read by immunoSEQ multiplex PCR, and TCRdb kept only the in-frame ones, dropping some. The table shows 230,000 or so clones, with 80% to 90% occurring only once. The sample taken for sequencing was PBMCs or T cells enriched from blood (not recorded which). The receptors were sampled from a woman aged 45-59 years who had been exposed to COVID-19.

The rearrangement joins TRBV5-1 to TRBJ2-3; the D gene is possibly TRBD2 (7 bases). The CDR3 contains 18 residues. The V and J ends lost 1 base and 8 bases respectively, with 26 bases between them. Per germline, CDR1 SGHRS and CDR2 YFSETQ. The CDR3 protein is CASSLPSRGGGRPGTQYF. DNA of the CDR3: TGCGCCAGCAGCTTGCCGTCGAGGGGAGGGGGGCGACCGGGTACGCAGTATTTT.

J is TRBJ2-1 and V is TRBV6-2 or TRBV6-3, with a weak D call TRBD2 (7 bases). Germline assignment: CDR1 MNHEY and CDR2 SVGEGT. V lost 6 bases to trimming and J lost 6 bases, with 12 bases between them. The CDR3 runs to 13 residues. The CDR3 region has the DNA TGTGCCAGCAGCTGGGGGGGGCCCAATGAGCAGTTCTTC. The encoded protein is CASSWGGPNEQFF.

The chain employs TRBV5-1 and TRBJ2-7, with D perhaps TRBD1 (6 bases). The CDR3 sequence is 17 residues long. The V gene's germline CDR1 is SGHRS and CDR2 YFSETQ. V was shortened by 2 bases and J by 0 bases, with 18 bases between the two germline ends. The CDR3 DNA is TGCGCCAGCAGCTTTGGTCCTACAGGGTTTGGCTCCTACGAGCAGTACTTC. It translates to CASSFGPTGFGSYEQYF. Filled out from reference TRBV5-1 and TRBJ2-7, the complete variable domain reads KAGVTQTPRYLIKTRGQQVTLSCSPISGHRSVSWYQQTPGQGLQFLFEYFSETQRNKGNFPGRFSGRQFSNSRSEMNVSTLELGDSALYLCASSFGPTGFGSYEQYFGPGTRLTVT.

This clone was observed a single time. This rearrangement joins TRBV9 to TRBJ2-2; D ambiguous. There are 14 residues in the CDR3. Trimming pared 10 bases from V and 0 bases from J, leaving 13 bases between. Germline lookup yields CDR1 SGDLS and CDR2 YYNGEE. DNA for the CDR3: TGTGCCTCCGCACAATTCGCGAACACCGGGGAGCTGTTTTTT. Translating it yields CASAQFANTGELFF.

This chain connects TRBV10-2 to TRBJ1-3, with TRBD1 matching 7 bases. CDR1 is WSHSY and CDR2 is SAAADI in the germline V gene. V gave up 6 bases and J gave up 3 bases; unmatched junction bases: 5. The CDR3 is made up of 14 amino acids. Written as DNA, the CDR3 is TGCGCCAGCAGGGGACAGCAGAATGGAAACACCATATATTTT. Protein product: CASRGQQNGNTIYF.

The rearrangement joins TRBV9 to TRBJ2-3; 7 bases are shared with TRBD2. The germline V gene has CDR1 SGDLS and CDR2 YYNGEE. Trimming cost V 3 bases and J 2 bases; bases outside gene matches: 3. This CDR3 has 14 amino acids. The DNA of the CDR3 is TGTGCCAGCAGCGACGGGACTATCACAGATACGCAGTATTTT. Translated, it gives CASSDGTITDTQYF. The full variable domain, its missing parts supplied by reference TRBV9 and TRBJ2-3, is DSGVTQTPKHLITATGQRVTLRCSPRSGDLSVYWYQQSLDQGLQFLIQYYNGEERAKGNILERFSAQQFPDLHSELNLSSLELGDSALYFCASSDGTITDTQYFGPGTRLTVL.

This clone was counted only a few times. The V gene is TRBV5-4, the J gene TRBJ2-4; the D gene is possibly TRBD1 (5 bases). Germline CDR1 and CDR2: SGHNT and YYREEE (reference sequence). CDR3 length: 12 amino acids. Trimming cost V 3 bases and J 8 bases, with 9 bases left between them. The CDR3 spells CASSSQGDIQYF. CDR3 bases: TGTGCCAGCAGCTCCCAAGGGGACATTCAGTACTTC.